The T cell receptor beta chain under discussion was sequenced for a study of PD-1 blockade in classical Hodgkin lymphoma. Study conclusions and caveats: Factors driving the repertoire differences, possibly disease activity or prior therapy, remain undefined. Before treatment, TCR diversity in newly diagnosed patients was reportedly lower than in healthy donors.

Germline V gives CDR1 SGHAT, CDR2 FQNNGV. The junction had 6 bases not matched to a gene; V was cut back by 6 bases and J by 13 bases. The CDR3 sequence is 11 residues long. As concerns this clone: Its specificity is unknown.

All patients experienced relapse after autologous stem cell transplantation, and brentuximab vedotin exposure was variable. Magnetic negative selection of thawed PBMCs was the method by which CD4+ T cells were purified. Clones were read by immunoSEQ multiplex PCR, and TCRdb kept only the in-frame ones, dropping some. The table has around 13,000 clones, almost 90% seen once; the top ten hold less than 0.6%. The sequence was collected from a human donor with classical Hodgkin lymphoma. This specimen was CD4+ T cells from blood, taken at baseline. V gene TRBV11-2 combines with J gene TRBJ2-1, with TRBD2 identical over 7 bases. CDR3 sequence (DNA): TGTGCCAGCAGGGGGGGGGTTCCCCAGTTCTTC. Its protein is CASRGGVPQFF.